The source of this T cell receptor (beta chain) is a study of technical replicates of blood from several donors. The germline gives CDR1 SGHVS, CDR2 FNYEAQ. V shed 1 base, J shed 7 bases, and the junction held 5 bases outside the gene matches. This CDR3 spans 14 amino acids. This clone appeared a single time. The protocol was immunoSEQ multiplex PCR, while the TCRdb copy is restricted to in-frame clones and leaves out a portion. The profile shows about 60,000 clones, approximately 86% of them singletons. Sequencing input: PBMCs. The receptor was isolated from a human donor in good health. Some clones in this sample may be carry-over from other donors' samples. V gene TRBV7-6 combines with J gene TRBJ2-5; 8 nucleotides align to TRBD2. The CDR3, as DNA: TGTGCCAGCAGCTTAGGTAGCGGGAAAGGGACCCAGTACTTC. Its protein is CASSLGSGKGTQYF.